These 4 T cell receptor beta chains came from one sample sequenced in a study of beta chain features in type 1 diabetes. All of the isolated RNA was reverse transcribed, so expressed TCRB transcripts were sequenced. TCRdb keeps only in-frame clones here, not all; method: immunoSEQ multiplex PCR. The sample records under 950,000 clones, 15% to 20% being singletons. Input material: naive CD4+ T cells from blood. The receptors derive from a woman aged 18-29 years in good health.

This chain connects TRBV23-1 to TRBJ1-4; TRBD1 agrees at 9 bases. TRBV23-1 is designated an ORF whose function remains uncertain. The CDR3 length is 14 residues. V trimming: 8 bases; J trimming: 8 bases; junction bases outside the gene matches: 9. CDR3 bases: TGCGCCAGCCCGGGAGGGACAGGGAACGAAAAACTGTTTTTT. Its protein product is CASPGGTGNEKLFF.

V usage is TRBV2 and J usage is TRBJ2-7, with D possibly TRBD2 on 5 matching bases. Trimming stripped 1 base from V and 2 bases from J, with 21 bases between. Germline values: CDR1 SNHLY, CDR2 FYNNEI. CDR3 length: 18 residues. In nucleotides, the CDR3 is TGTGCCAGCAGTGAAGTGAGATGGGGAGAGCCCAACACCTACGAGCAGTACTTC. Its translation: CASSEVRWGEPNTYEQYF. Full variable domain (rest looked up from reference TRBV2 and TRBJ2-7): EPEVTQTPSHQVTQMGQEVILRCVPISNHLYFYWYRQILGQKVEFLVSFYNNEISEKSEIFDDQFSVERPDGSNFTLKIRSTKLEDSAMYFCASSEVRWGEPNTYEQYFGPGTRLTVT.

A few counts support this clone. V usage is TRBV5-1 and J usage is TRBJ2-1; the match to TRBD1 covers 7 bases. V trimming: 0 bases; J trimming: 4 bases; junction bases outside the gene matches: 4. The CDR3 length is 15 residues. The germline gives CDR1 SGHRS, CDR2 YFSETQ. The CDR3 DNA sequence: TGCGCCAGCAGCTTGGAAAGGGGGCTTTACAATGAGCAGTTCTTC. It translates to CASSLERGLYNEQFF.

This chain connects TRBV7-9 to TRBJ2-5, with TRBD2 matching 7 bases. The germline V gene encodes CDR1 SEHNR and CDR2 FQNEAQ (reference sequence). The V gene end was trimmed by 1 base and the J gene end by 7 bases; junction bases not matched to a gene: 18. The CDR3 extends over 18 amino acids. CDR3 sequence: CASSLDPPRDYTIGTQYF. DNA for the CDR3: TGTGCCAGCAGCTTAGACCCTCCCAGGGACTACACCATCGGGACCCAGTACTTC.